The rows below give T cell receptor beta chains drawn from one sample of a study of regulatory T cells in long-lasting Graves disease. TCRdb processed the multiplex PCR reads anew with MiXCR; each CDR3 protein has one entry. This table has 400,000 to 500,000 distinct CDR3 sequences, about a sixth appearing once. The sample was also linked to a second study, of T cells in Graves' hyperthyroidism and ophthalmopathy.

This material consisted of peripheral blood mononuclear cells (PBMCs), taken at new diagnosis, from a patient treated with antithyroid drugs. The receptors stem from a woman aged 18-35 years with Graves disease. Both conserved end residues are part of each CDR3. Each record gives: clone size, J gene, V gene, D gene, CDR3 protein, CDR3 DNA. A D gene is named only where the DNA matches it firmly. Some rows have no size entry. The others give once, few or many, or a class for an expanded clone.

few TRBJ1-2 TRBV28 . CASSSLGGYTF TGTGCCAGCAGTTCTTTGGGTGGCTACACCTTC
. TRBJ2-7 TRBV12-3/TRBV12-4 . CASSRDSSTNEQYF TGTGCCAGCAGCCGGGACTCCTCCACTAACGAGCAGTACTTC
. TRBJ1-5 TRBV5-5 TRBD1 CASSLGTGSRIQDTQHF TGTGCCAGCAGCTTGGGGACAGGGAGCAGGATACAAGATACGCAGCATTTT
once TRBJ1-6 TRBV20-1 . CSARTSSSYNSPLHF TGCAGTGCAAGGACCTCGAGCTCCTATAATTCACCCCTCCACTTT
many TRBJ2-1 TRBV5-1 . CASSLSSANEQFF TGCGCCAGCAGCTTGTCTAGCGCGAATGAGCAGTTCTTC
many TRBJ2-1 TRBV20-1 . CSASKNNEQFF TGCAGTGCTAGCAAGAACAATGAGCAGTTCTTC
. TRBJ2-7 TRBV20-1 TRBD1 CSDRGMYEQYF TGCAGTGACAGGGGGATGTACGAGCAGTACTTC
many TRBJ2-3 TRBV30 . CAWSSGTRYTDTQYF TGTGCCTGGAGTTCCGGGACACGCTACACAGATACGCAGTATTTT
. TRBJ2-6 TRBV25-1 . CASSGPANVLTF TGTGCCAGCAGCGGGCCGGCCAACGTCCTGACTTTC
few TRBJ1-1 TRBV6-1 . CASSATENTEAFF TGTGCCAGCAGTGCGACGGAAAACACTGAAGCTTTCTTT
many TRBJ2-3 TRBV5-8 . CASSFPQYF TGTGCCAGCAGCTTTCCGCAGTATTTT
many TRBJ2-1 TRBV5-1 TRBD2 CASSRGLAGSSGKGSYNEQFF TGCGCCAGCAGCCGTGGACTAGCGGGATCGTCTGGTAAGGGCTCCTACAATGAGCAGTTCTTC
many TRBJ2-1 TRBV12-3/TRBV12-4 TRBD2 CASSGGTSGKSSYNEQFF TGTGCCAGCAGTGGGGGGACTAGCGGGAAGAGCTCCTACAATGAGCAGTTCTTC
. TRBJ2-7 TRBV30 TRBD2 CAWSGPLAGGEYEQYF TGTGCCTGGAGTGGACCACTAGCGGGAGGGGAATACGAGCAGTACTTC
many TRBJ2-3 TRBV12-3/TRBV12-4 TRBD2 CASSELIAGGTLLTDTQYF TGTGCCAGCAGTGAATTGATAGCGGGAGGCACTCTTCTCACAGATACGCAGTATTTT
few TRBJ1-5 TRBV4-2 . CASSQDSGGLNQPQHF TGTGCCAGCAGCCAAGACTCCGGAGGACTCAATCAGCCCCAGCATTTT
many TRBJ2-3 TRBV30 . CAWSNRRSTDTQYF TGTGCCTGGAGCAACAGGCGAAGCACAGATACGCAGTATTTT
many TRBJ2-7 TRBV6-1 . CASIQDGLGQTYEQYF TGTGCCAGCATTCAAGACGGGCTAGGGCAAACCTACGAGCAGTACTTC
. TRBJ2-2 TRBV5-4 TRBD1 CASSFAGGARNTGELFF TGTGCCAGCAGCTTTGCAGGGGGCGCCCGGAACACCGGGGAGCTGTTTTTT
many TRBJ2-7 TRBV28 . CASSPSKRPYEQYF TGTGCCAGCAGTCCCTCAAAGCGACCCTACGAGCAGTACTTC
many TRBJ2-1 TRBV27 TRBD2 CASRPPTWGGYNEQFF TGTGCCAGCAGACCACCAACGTGGGGGGGGTACAATGAGCAGTTCTTC